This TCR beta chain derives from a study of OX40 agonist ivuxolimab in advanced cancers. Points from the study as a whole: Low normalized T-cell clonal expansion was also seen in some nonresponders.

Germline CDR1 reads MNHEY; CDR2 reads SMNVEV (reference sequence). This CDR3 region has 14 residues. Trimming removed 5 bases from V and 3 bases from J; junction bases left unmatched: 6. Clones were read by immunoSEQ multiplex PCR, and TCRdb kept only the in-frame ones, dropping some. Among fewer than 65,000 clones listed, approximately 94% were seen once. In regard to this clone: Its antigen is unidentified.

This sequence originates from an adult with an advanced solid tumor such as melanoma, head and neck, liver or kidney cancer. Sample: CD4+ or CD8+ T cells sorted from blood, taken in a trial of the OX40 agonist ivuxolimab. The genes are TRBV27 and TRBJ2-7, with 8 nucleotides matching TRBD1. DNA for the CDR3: TGTGCCAGCAGTCAGGGACAGGAGGTCTACGAGCAGTACTTC. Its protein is CASSQGQEVYEQYF.